The subject of this entry is one T cell receptor beta chain. The CDR3 has 10 amino acids. Germline-derived CDR1 and CDR2 are MNHEY and SVGEGT. Trimming removed 4 bases from V and 12 bases from J, with 7 bases in between. In the original workflow: Using reference gene primer amplification, nucleated cell counts were estimated. Here immunoSEQ multiplex PCR was the method, and the copy in TCRdb shows in-frame clones only, minus some. V and J calls and clone size come straight from that table; D and trimming were deduced from the DNA. The sample records roughly 250,000 clones, over 80% being singletons. The sample is drawn from a study of blood T cell repertoires in COVID-19. Study details: The origin of the acute and convalescent COVID-19 samples was the United States, Italy and Spain. The cDNA or gDNA used as material had been derived from T cells, B-cell-depleted T cells, or PBMCs.

Sequences were obtained from peripheral blood. The chain recombines TRBV6-2 or TRBV6-3 with TRBJ2-1; D perhaps matches TRBD2 (6 bases). This receptor was identified in a human donor in a cohort sampled during active COVID-19. CDR3 nucleotide sequence: TGTGCCAGCAGTTCCGGGAGGCAGTTCTTC. This codes for CASSSGRQFF.